This T cell receptor (beta chain) was captured in a study of naive and memory T cell subsets (dated by TCRdb to 2016 to 2017). The study in broad terms: An open-source, UMI-based TCR alpha and beta sequencing pipeline was applied to sorted naive and memory peripheral blood T cell subsets. RNA was DNase-treated and reverse transcribed with TCR constant-region primers, mostly using SuperScript III. The functional CMV T cell responses agreed completely with IgG serology results.

CDR1 DFQATT and CDR2 SNEGSKA were looked up in the germline V gene (reference sequence). Here V drops 3 bases and J drops 7 bases, and the junction holds 10 bases not matched to any gene. The cysteine opens and the phenylalanine closes a CDR3 of 15 amino acids. Left in the record is the CDR3 DNA by itself, 45 bases read in frame from the first base. The library was obtained by UMI-ligation and nested PCR. An equimolar mix of two oligonucleotides covering both TRBC1 and TRBC2 was used as the beta constant-region primer. Four rounds of PCR, combining the SP2 primer with nested alpha and beta constant-region primers, were used to amplify the ligated cDNA. A single-stranded oligonucleotide bearing the SP2 primer plus a 12-nucleotide UMI was ligated onto the 3' end of the cDNA by T4 RNA ligase 1. The ligation reaction was incubated at 16°C for roughly 19-24 hours. PCR2 was typically performed as a SYBR Green qPCR and was stopped at a predetermined threshold so that over-amplification was prevented. All purifications after the first were performed with Agencourt AMPure XP magnetic beads. Library amounts were measured by Qubit and library quality was assessed on a TapeStation, where the main peak was expected at around 650 bp. Sequencing of the pooled libraries was done on an Illumina MiSeq using v2 2x251 paired-end kits, which typically yielded roughly 0.9-2.2 million reads per sample. Each sample library was pooled at approximately 4.2 nM, and about 5-7.5% PhiX was included to improve cluster recognition. The paper's data handling went like this. Decombinator assigned V and J genes to Demultiplexor-processed FASTQ reads by tag matching, allowing a single base-pair mismatch. UMIs were used by Collapsinator to correct both sequencing errors and frequency errors arising from PCR heterogeneity. CDR3Translator translated TCRs and extracted CDR3s from the conserved cysteine to the FGXG phenylalanine, flagging non-productive sequences. Repertoires were subsampled to equal numbers of UMI-defined TCRs before Gini, Shannon entropy and inverse Simpson indices were calculated. Within the linear range, a power law was fitted by maximum likelihood to the distributions of clonotype abundance. Similar UMI counts, unique TCR numbers and clonal distributions were obtained with the pipeline and with MIGEC on one naive CD8 sample. In one analysis, naive TCRs that were also found in any memory subset of the same donor were excluded from the naive repertoire. Repertoires were searched for 7,000 to 7,500 CMV-associated CDR3 sequences compiled from VDJdb and a published dataset. The raw public reads went through TCRdb reprocessing: fastp at Q25, MiXCR clone calling, in-frame beta chains kept. One record per CDR3 amino acid sequence lists the most common genes and DNA. These V and J calls are TCRdb output, not the study's own analysis. In this sample the table shows 150,000 or so distinct CDR3 sequences, about 23% of which occur a single time. The ten largest account for 0.085% to 0.11% of the sample.

Summary of the overall study and its limitations: Each clonotype was defined as a single alpha or beta chain sequence rather than as a paired alpha/beta receptor. The repertoire findings for the naive and memory subsets could not be validated against a ground truth because none was available. Naive repertoires, especially CD8, contained a few larger clonotypes, possibly memory cells re-expressing CD45RA. In both CD4 and CD8 cells, going from naive through CM, EM and EMRA, the Gini index went up while Shannon and inverse Simpson diversity went down. Once error correction was done, more than 95% of naive TCR sequences showed up just once, which made the naive abundance distributions much steeper than those of the memory subsets. TCR abundance followed a power law with an exponent that was different for naive and memory subsets but consistent across the three individuals. RNA-based TCR counts may be influenced by expression changes linked to T cell activation and differentiation.

This clonotype was counted a few times. The target of this receptor is not known. No much larger clonotype is one base removed from it; base qualities were not supplied. TCR alpha and beta chain libraries were amplified separately from the second PCR step onward. To determine each donor's CMV status, fresh PBMCs were stimulated overnight with CMV viral lysate, and IFNgamma production from CD4+ T cells was then assessed. Miltenyi beads were used first to positively select CD4 T cells, and CD8 T cells were then positively selected from the CD4-negative fraction. Cells were stained for CD3, CD4, CD8, CD45RA, CD27 and a live/dead dye and were sorted on a BD Aria II into four subsets based on CD45RA and CD27. Blood was obtained from a few healthy volunteers, and the blood from each volunteer was fractionated into CD4 and CD8 T cells and subsequently into four differentiation subsets. Roughly 0.12 L of peripheral blood was taken from each donor, and PBMC were separated by density-gradient centrifugation on Ficoll-Paque PLUS. The sorted cells were lysed in RLT buffer, after which RNA was extracted using a Qiagen RNeasy kit and kept at -80 degrees C.

The sequence came from a human donor in good health. Sequenced: naive CD4+ T cells from blood. In light of the paper, this sample's cell subset or site label describes: naive T cells, CD45RA high CD27+. This chain is built from TRBV20-1 and TRBJ2-1; the central 9 bases match TRBD2. This receptor has the CDR3 CSASGAGGPRNEQFF. The bases are TGCAGTGCTAGTGGGGCGGGAGGGCCTCGGAATGAGCAGTTCTTC.